This TCR beta chain is from a study of T-cell reconstitution after alpha-beta-depleted transplantation in children. Construction of the TCRbeta library involved unique molecular identifiers. Via MiXCR, TCRdb re-called the PCR reads, giving one row per CDR3 protein. The sample records around 400,000 distinct CDR3 sequences, 9.5% to 13% being singletons. This clonotype was observed many times. The CDR3 spans 14 residues. V shed 5 bases and J shed 0 bases, with 11 bases lying between them. Germline-derived CDR1 and CDR2 are MNHEY and SMNVEV (reference sequence). This receptor was identified in a human donor who donated a stem cell graft to a child with acute myeloid leukemia. The sequencing used PBMCs from the stem cell graft donor, collected from the stem cell graft. This chain connects TRBV27 to TRBJ2-7; perhaps TRBD1 as D (5 bases). The CDR3 DNA sequence: TGTGCCAGCAGTGTACTACAGGTCTCCTACGAGCAGTACGTC. Its protein product is CASSVLQVSYEQYV.